The clone carrying this T cell receptor beta chain has at least ten counts. Its antigen is not known. This specimen comes from a study of T-cell memory formation after mild COVID-19. Study-wide background: Most TCR clusters belonged to a single donor.

V lost 4 bases to trimming and J lost 5 bases; unmatched junction nucleotides: 6. The CDR3 totals 15 residues. Per the germline V gene, CDR1 is SGDLS and CDR2 is YYNGEE. UMIs and sample barcodes were carried by the TCR alpha and TCR beta cDNA libraries that 5'RACE produced using constant-segment primers. MiXCR, run by TCRdb on the 5' RACE reads, gives a single entry per CDR3 protein. The profile shows some 490,000 distinct CDR3 sequences, roughly 20% of them singletons. Study outcomes and limitations: CD8+ contracting clones occupied EMRA, while CD4+ ones occupied mainly CM and EM.

V usage is TRBV9 and J usage is TRBJ2-1; the match to TRBD2 covers 10 bases. What was sequenced was PBMCs or a T cell subset sorted from them (not recorded which). This clonotype originated in an adult woman who had mild COVID-19 (a few samples of this study predate the infection). Cell type and time point are not known. CDR3 in DNA: TGTGCCAGCAGCCTTAGCGGGGGGCCCAACAATGAGCAGTTCTTC. It yields the protein CASSLSGGPNNEQFF.